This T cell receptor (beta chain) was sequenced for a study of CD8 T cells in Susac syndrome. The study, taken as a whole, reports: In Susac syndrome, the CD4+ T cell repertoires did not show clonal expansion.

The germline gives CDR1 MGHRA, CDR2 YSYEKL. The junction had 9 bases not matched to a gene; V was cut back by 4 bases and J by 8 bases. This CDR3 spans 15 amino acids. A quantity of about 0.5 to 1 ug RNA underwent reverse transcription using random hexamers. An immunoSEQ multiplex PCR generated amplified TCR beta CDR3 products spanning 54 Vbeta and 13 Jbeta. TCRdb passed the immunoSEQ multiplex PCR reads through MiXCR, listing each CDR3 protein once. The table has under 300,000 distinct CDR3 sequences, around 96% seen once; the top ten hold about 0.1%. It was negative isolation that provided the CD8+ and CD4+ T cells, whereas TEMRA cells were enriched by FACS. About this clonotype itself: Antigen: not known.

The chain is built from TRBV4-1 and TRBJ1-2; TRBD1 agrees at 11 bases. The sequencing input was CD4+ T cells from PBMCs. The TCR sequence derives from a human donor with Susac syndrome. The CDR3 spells CASSRPGQGAGGYTF. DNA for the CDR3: TGCGCCAGCAGCCGTCCCGGACAGGGGGCGGGGGGCTACACCTTC.